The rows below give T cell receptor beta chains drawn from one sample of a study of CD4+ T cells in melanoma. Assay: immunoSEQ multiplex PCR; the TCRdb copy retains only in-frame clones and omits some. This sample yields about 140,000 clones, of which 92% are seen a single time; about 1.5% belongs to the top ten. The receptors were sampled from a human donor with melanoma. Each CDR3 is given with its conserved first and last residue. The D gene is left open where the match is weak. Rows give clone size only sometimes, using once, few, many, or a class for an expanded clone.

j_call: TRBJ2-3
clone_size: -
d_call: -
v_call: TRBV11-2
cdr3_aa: CASRSRSPDSGFTDTQYF
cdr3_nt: TGTGCCAGCCGGAGTCGTAGTCCGGATTCGGGTTTCACAGATACGCAGTATTTT

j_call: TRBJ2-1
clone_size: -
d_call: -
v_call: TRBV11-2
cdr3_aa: CASSLDGSYNEQFF
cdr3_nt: TGTGCCAGCAGCCTTGATGGCTCCTACAATGAGCAGTTCTTC

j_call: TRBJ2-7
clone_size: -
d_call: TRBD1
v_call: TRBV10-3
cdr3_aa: CAIRGTGTTGDQYF
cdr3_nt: TGTGCCATCAGGGGGACAGGGACCACGGGCGACCAGTACTTC

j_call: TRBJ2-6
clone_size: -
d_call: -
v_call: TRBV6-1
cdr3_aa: CASREGAGANVLTF
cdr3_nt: TGTGCCAGCAGAGAAGGGGCTGGGGCCAACGTCCTGACTTTC

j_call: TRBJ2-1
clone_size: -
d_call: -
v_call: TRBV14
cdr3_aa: CASSQVGRHEQFF
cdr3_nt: TGTGCCAGCAGCCAAGTTGGGAGGCATGAGCAGTTCTTC

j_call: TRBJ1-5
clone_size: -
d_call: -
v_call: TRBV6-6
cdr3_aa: CASNPAPVSQPQHF
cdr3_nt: TGTGCCAGCAACCCTGCACCGGTCTCCCAGCCCCAGCATTTT

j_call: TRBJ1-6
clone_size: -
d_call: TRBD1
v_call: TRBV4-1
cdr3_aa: CASSRTLRDRERSPLHF
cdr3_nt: TGCGCCAGCAGCCGAACCCTCCGGGACAGGGAACGTTCACCCCTCCACTTT

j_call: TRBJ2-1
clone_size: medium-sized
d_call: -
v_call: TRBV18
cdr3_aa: CASSPPPGAMFF
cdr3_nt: TGTGCCAGCTCACCACCCCCAGGGGCAATGTTCTTC

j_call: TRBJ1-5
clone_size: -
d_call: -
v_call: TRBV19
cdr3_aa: CASAGNSNQPQHF
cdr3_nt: TGTGCCAGTGCGGGTAACAGCAATCAGCCCCAGCATTTT

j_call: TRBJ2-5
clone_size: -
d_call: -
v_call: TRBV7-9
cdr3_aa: CASSLSAGHLGETQYF
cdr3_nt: TGTGCCAGCAGCTTATCCGCGGGACATCTGGGAGAGACCCAGTACTTC

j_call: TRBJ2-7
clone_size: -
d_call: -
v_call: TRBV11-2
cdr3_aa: CASSPIQGRKQYF
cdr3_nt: TGTGCCAGCAGCCCTATACAGGGCCGGAAGCAGTACTTC